This record covers a single TCR beta chain. The data are from a study of blood T cell repertoires in COVID-19. In the study overall: Acute-phase and convalescent COVID-19 samples originated in the United States, Italy and Spain.

Seattle cases were enrolled at active infection and followed longitudinally. The data were produced by immunoSEQ multiplex PCR, yet TCRdb's version contains in-frame clones alone and is incomplete. The sample has around 210,000 clones, around four fifths seen once. V dropped 3 bases and J dropped 0; count of bases not matched to a gene: 6. Germline CDR1 is LGHDT and CDR2 is YNNKEL (reference sequence). The CDR3 is 17 residues long. The V and J genes are TRBV3-1 (or the pseudogene TRBV3-2) and TRBJ1-3; 9 nucleotides match TRBD1. The source is a man in his sixties with COVID-19, enrolled during active disease. Sequencing was performed on peripheral blood. The CDR3 reads CASSHTTGGNSGNTIYF. CDR3 in DNA: TGTGCCAGCAGCCATACGACAGGGGGAAACTCTGGAAACACCATATATTTT.